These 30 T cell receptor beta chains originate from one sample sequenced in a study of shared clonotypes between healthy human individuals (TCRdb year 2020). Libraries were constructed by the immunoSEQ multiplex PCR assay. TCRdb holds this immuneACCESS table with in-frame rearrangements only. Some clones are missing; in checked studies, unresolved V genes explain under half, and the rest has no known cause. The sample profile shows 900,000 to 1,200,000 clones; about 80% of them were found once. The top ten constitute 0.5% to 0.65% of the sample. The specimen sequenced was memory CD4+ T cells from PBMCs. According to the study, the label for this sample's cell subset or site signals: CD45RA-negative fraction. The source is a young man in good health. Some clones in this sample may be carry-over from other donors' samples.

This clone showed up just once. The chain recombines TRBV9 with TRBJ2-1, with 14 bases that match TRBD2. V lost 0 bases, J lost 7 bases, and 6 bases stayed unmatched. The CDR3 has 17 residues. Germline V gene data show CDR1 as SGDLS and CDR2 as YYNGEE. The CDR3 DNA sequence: TGTGCCAGCAGCGTAGGACTAGCGGGAGGGCCGGAAAATGAGCAGTTCTTC. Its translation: CASSVGLAGGPENEQFF.

The CDR3 loop is CASSLQGAGNTIYF. CDR3 nucleotides: TGTGCCAGCAGTTTACAGGGGGCTGGAAACACCATATATTTT. This sequence joins TRBV28 and TRBJ1-3, with 7 bases identical to TRBD1. The CDR3 sequence is 14 residues long. Unmatched junction bases numbered 0, after V lost 2 bases and J lost 2 bases. CDR1 is MDHEN, CDR2 SYDVKM, per germline.

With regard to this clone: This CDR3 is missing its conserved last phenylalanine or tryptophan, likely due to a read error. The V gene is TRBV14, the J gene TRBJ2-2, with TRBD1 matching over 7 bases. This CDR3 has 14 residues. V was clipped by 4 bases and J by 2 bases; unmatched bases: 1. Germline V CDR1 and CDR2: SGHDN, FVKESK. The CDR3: CASSRDSNTGELFL. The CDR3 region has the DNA TGTGCCAGCAGCCGGGACAGCAACACCGGGGAGCTGTTTCTT.

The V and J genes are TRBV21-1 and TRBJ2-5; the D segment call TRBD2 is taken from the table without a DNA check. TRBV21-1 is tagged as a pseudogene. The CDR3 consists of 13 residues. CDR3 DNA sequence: TGTGCCAGCAGCAAACGGGGAGCGGAGACCCAGTACTTC. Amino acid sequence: CASSKRGAETQYF.

The DNA for the CDR3 is TGTGCCAGCAGTTTTACCCAGAGGGAGACCCAGTACTTC. Translating it yields CASSFTQRETQYF. The rearrangement joins TRBV28 to TRBJ2-5; D unresolved. Trimming removed 3 bases from V and 5 bases from J, with 10 bases in between. Germline V CDR1 and CDR2: MDHEN, SYDVKM. The CDR3 contains 13 residues.

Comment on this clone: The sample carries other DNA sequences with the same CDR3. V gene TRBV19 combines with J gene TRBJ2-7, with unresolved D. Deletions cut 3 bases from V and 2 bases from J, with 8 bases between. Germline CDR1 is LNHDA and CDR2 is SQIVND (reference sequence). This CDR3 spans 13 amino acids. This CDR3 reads CASSIGSTYEQYF. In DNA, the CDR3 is TGTGCCAGTAGTATCGGCAGCACCTACGAGCAGTACTTC.

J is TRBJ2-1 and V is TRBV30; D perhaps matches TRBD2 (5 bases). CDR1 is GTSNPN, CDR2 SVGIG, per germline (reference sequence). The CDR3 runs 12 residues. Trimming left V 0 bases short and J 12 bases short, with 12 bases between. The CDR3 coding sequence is TGTGCCTGGAGTGTGTCGGAGGCAGGGCAGTTCTTC. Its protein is CAWSVSEAGQFF.

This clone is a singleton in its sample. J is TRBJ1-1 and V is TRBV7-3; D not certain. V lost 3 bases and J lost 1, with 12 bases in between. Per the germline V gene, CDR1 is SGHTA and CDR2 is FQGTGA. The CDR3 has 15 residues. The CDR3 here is CASSFLIGQNTEAFF. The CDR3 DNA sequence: TGTGCCAGCAGCTTCTTGATCGGGCAGAACACTGAAGCTTTCTTT.

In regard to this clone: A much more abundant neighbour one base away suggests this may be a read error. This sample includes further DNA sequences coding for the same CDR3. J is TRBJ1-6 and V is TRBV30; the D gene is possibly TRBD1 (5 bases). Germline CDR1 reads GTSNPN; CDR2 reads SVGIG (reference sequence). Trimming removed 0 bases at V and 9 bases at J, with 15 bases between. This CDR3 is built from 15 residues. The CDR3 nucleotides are TGTGCCTGGAGTGTACCTGGGACGGGGGGTTCACCCCTCCACTTT. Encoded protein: CAWSVPGTGGSPLHF.

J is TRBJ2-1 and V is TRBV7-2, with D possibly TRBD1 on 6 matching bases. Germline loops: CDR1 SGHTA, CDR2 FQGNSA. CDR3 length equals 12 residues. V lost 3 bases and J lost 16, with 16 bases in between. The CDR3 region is CASSLDGFRGFF. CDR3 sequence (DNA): TGTGCCAGCAGCTTGGACGGATTCAGGGGTTTCTTC.

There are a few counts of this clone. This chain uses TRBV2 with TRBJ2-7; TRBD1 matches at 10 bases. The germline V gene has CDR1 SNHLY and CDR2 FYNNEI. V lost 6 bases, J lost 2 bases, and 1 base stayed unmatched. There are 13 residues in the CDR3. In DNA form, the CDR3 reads TGTGCCAGCAGGGACAGGGGGACCTACGAGCAGTACTTC. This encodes CASRDRGTYEQYF.

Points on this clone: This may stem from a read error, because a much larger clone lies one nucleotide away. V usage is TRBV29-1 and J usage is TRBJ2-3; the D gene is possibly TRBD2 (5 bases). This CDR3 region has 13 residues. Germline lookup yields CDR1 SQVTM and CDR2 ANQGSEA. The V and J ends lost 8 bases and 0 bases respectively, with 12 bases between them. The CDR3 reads CSHSGFSTDTQYF. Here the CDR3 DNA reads TGCAGCCATTCGGGATTTAGCACAGATACGCAGTATTTT.

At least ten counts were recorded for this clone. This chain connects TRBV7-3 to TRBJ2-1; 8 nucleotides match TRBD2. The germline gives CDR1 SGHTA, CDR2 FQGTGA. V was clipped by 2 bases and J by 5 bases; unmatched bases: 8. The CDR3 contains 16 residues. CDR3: CASSLGASGYNNEQFF. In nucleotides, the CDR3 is TGTGCCAGCAGCTTAGGGGCTAGCGGGTATAACAATGAGCAGTTCTTC. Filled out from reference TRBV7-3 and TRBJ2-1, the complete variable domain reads GAGVSQTPSNKVTEKGKYVELRCDPISGHTALYWYRQSLGQGPEFLIYFQGTGAADDSGLPNDRFFAVRPEGSVSTLKIQRTERGDSAVYLCASSLGASGYNNEQFFGPGTRLTVL.

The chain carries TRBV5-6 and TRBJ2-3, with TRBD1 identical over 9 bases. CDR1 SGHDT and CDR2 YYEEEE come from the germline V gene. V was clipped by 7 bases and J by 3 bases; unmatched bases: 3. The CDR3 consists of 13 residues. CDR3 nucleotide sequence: TGTGCCAGCTCCGGGACAGGGACAGATACGCAGTATTTT. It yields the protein CASSGTGTDTQYF. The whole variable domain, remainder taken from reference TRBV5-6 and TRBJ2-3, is DAGVTQSPTHLIKTRGQQVTLRCSPKSGHDTVSWYQQALGQGPQFIFQYYEEEERQRGNFPDRFSGHQFPNYSSELNVNALLLGDSALYLCASSGTGTDTQYFGPGTRLTVL.

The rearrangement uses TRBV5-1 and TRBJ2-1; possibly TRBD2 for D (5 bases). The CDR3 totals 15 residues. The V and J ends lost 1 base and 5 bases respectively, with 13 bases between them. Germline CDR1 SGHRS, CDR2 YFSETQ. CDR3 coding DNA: TGCGCCAGCAGCTTGTTTGCGGGTGCGAACAATGAGCAGTTCTTC. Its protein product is CASSLFAGANNEQFF. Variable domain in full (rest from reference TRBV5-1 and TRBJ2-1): KAGVTQTPRYLIKTRGQQVTLSCSPISGHRSVSWYQQTPGQGLQFLFEYFSETQRNKGNFPGRFSGRQFSNSRSEMNVSTLELGDSALYLCASSLFAGANNEQFFGPGTRLTVL.

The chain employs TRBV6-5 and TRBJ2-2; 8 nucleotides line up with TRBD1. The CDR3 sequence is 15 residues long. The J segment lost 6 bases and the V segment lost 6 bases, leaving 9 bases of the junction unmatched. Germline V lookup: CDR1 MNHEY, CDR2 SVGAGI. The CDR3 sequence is CASSLQGALAGELFF. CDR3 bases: TGTGCCAGCAGCCTCCAGGGGGCGCTGGCCGGGGAGCTGTTTTTT.

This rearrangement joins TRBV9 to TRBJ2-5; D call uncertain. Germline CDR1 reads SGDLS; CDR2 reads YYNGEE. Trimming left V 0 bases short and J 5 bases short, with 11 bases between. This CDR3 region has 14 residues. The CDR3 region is CASSVEVSAETQYF. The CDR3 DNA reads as TGTGCCAGCAGCGTAGAAGTATCGGCCGAGACCCAGTACTTC.

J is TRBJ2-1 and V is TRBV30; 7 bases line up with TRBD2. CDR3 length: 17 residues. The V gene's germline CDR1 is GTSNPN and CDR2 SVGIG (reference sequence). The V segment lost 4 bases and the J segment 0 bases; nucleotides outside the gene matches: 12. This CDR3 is CAWTLPGGRGSYNEQFF. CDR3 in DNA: TGTGCCTGGACTCTACCGGGAGGCCGGGGCTCCTACAATGAGCAGTTCTTC.

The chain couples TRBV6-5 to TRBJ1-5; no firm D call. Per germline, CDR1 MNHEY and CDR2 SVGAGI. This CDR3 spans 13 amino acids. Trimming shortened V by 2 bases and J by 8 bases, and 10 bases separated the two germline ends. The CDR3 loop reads CASSYQFAEPQHF. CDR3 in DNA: TGTGCCAGCAGTTACCAGTTCGCGGAGCCCCAGCATTTT.

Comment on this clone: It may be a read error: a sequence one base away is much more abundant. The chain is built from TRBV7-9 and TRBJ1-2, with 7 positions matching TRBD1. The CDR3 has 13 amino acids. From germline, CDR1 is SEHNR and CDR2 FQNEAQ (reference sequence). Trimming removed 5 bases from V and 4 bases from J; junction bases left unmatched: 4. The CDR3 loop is CASSRDSLYGYTF. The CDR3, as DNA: TGTGCCAGCAGCCGGGACAGTCTCTATGGCTACACCTTC.

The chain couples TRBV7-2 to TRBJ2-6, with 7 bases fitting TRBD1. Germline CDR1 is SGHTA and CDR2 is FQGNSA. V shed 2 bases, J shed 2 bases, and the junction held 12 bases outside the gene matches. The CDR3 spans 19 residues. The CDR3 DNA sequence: TGTGCCAGCAGCTTACCGACAGGGCCCGTGGCCGCTGGGGCCAACGTCCTGACTTTC. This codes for CASSLPTGPVAAGANVLTF. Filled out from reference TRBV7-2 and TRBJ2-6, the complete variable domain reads GAGVSQSPSNKVTEKGKDVELRCDPISGHTALYWYRQSLGQGLEFLIYFQGNSAPDKSGLPSDRFSAERTGGSVSTLTIQRTQQEDSAVYLCASSLPTGPVAAGANVLTFGAGSRLTVL.

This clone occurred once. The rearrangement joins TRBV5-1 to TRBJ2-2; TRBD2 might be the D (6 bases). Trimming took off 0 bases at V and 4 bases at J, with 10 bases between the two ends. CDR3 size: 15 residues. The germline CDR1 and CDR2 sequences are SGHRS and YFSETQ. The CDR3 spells CASSLEEGSTGELFF. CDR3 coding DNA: TGCGCCAGCAGCTTGGAGGAGGGATCCACCGGGGAGCTGTTTTTT.

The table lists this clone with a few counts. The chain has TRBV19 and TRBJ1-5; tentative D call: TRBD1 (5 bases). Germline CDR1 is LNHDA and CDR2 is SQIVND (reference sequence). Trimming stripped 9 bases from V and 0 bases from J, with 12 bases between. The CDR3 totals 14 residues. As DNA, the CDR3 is TGTGCCAGCCTTAGGGGAGGTAGCAATCAGCCCCAGCATTTT. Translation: CASLRGGSNQPQHF.

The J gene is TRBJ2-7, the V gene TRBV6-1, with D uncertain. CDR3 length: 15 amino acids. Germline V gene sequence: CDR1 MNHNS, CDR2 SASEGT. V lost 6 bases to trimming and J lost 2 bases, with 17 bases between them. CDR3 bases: TGTGCCAGCAGGCGATCGAGGACCGCTACCTACGAGCAGTACTTC. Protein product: CASRRSRTATYEQYF.

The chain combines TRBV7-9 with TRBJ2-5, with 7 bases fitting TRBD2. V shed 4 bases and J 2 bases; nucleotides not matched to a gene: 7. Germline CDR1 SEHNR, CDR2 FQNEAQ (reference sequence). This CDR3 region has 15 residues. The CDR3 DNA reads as TGTGCCAGCAGCTCGAGACTAGCCGGACAAGAGACCCAGTACTTC. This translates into CASSSRLAGQETQYF.

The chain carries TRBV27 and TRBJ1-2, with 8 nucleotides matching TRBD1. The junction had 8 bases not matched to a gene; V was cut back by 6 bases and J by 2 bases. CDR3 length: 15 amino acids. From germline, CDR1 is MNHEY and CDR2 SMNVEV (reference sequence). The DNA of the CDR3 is TGTGCCAGCAGATACCGGACAGGGCGCAACTATGGCTACACCTTC. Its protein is CASRYRTGRNYGYTF.

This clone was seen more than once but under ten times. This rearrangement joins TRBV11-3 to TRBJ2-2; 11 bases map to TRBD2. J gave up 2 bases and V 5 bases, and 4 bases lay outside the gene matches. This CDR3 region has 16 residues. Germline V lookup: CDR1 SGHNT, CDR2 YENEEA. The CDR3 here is CASSAGLAANTGELFF. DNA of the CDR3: TGTGCCAGCAGCGCGGGACTAGCGGCTAACACCGGGGAGCTGTTTTTT. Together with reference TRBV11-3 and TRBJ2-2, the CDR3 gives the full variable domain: EAGVVQSPRYKIIEKKQPVAFWCNPISGHNTLYWYLQNLGQGPELLIRYENEEAVDDSQLPKDRFSAERLKGVDSTLKIQPAELGDSAVYLCASSAGLAANTGELFFGEGSRLTVL.

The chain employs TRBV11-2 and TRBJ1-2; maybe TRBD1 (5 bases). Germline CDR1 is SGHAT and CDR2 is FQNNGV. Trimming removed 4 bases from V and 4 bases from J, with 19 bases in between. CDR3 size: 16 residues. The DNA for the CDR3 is TGTGCCAGCAGCTCCCCCTCGGACACGCTCATCTATGGCTACACCTTC. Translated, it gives CASSSPSDTLIYGYTF.

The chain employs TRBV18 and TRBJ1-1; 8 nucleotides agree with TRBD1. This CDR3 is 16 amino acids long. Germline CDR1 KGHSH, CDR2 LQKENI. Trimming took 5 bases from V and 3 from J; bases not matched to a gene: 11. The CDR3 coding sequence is TGTGCCAGCTCAAAAGTCCCAGGGGGCGCGTACACTGAAGCTTTCTTT. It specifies CASSKVPGGAYTEAFF.

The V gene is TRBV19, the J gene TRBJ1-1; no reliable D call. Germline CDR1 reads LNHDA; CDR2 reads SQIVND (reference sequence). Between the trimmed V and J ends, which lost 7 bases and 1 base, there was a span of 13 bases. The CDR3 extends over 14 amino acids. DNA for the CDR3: TGTGCCAGTATCCCCAGGCTGGGGAACACTGAAGCTTTCTTT. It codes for CASIPRLGNTEAFF.